These 18 T cell receptor beta chains were all obtained from the same sample, sequenced in a study of blood T cell repertoires in COVID-19. The protocol was immunoSEQ multiplex PCR, while the TCRdb copy is restricted to in-frame clones and leaves out a portion. There are about 27,000 clones in the sample; around two thirds occur only once, and less than 7.5% lies in the top ten. Input material: peripheral blood. These receptors were taken from a man aged 60 to 69 with active or convalescent COVID-19.

The chain carries TRBV21-1 and TRBJ2-1; the D call of TRBD1 is as the table states it, not checked on the DNA. TRBV21-1 is assigned pseudogene status. This CDR3 region has 18 residues. The CDR3 here is CASSLPNSRDRDYNEQFF. CDR3 nucleotides: TGTGCCAGCAGCTTACCAAATTCCCGGGACAGGGACTACAATGAGCAGTTCTTC.

This clone appeared a single time. J is TRBJ1-6 and V is TRBV7-3; D uncertain. The V end was cut by 2 bases, the J end by 9 bases, with 11 bases between. Germline V gene lookup returns CDR1 SGHTA and CDR2 FQGTGA. This CDR3 contains 14 residues. The CDR3 DNA follows: TGTGCCAGCAGCTTAGGAGTTAATGGTTCACCCCTCCACTTT. This sequence encodes CASSLGVNGSPLHF.

This chain joins TRBV6-5 and TRBJ1-4, with 7 bases fitting TRBD1. Losses at the gene ends were 0 bases for V and 5 bases for J; bases not matched to a gene: 3. The CDR3 is made up of 15 amino acids. Looked up from germline, CDR1 is MNHEY and CDR2 is SVGAGI. The CDR3 loop is CASSYSTGLNEKLFF. CDR3 DNA: TGTGCCAGCAGTTACTCGACAGGGCTGAATGAAAAACTGTTTTTT.

This sequence joins TRBV27 and TRBJ2-2, with D possibly TRBD1 on 6 matching bases. The germline CDR1 and CDR2 sequences are MNHEY and SMNVEV (reference sequence). Trimming pared 0 bases from V and 1 base from J, leaving 12 bases between. This CDR3 spans 17 amino acids. The CDR3 nucleotides read TGTGCCAGCAGTTTATCGACAGGCCCCCTGAACACCGGGGAGCTGTTTTTT. Its translation is CASSLSTGPLNTGELFF.

The chain recombines TRBV15 with TRBJ1-3; 7 bases align to TRBD1. The CDR3 is 16 amino acids. Germline trimming cut 7 bases from V and 0 bases from J; bases unmatched to any gene: 9. Germline V lookup: CDR1 LNHNV, CDR2 YYDKDF (reference sequence). CDR3 DNA sequence: TGTGCCACCAATGATCACAGGGGATTCTCTGGAAACACCATATATTTT. Translating it yields CATNDHRGFSGNTIYF.

The chain uses TRBV7-9 and TRBJ2-1, with 7 bases identical to TRBD2. J gave up 9 bases and V 4 bases, and 15 bases lay outside the gene matches. The CDR3 consists of 16 residues. Looked up from germline, CDR1 is SEHNR and CDR2 is FQNEAQ (reference sequence). The CDR3 DNA is TGTGCCAGCAGCTCCGGAAACGTCGGGAGGAACGGTGAGCAGTTCTTC. Residues: CASSSGNVGRNGEQFF.

This CDR3 is CASSEAQDGYEQYF. As DNA, the CDR3 is TGTGCCAGCAGTGAAGCACAGGATGGCTACGAGCAGTACTTC. V and J are TRBV6-1 and TRBJ2-7; weak D call: TRBD1 (5 bases). Germline V gene sequence: CDR1 MNHNS, CDR2 SASEGT. The CDR3 covers 14 residues. Deletions cut 0 bases from V and 3 bases from J, with 9 bases between.

The rearrangement uses TRBV2 and TRBJ2-2; D is possibly TRBD2 (5 bases). Per the germline V gene, CDR1 is SNHLY and CDR2 is FYNNEI. Trimming shortened V by 4 bases and J by 5 bases, and 14 bases separated the two germline ends. The CDR3 contains 15 residues. The CDR3 DNA reads as TGTGCCAGCAGTGTTCGTGCAGGAGGTACCGGGGAGCTGTTTTTT. Translation gives CASSVRAGGTGELFF.

The sample holds a few counts of this clone. The V and J genes are TRBV10-1 and TRBJ2-3; TRBD2 aligns across 7 bases. CDR1 and CDR2 (germline): WNHNN, SYGVQD (reference sequence). V shed 3 bases and J 4 bases; nucleotides not matched to a gene: 7. The CDR3 loop spans 15 amino acids. This CDR3 reads CASSERGRGSDTQYF. The CDR3 bases are TGCGCCAGCAGTGAACGCGGGAGAGGGTCAGATACGCAGTATTTT.

This clone was seen a few times. The V and J genes are TRBV9 and TRBJ2-1; TRBD2 aligns across 16 bases. Per the germline V gene, CDR1 is SGDLS and CDR2 is YYNGEE. V lost 5 bases, J lost 2 bases, and 4 bases stayed unmatched. There are 17 residues in the CDR3. The CDR3 nucleotides are TGTGCCAGCAGGCCCGGGACTAGCGGGGGGGCCTACAATGAGCAGTTCTTC. Translating gives CASRPGTSGGAYNEQFF. Supplemented by reference TRBV9 and TRBJ2-1, the full variable domain reads DSGVTQTPKHLITATGQRVTLRCSPRSGDLSVYWYQQSLDQGLQFLIQYYNGEERAKGNILERFSAQQFPDLHSELNLSSLELGDSALYFCASRPGTSGGAYNEQFFGPGTRLTVL.

The chain is built from TRBV14 and TRBJ1-1; D remains unclear. Germline CDR1 reads SGHDN; CDR2 reads FVKESK. This CDR3 has 14 amino acids. Trimming took off 4 bases at V and 1 base at J, with 10 bases between the two ends. This chain's CDR3 is CASSPGAGNTEAFF. CDR3 nucleotide sequence: TGTGCCAGCAGCCCCGGAGCGGGGAACACTGAAGCTTTCTTT.

The CDR3, as DNA: TGCGCCAGCAGCTTGAGCGGGGGGGCCTACAATGAGCAGTTCTTC. As protein: CASSLSGGAYNEQFF. J is TRBJ2-1 and V is TRBV5-1; 10 bases fit TRBD2. The V gene's germline CDR1 is SGHRS and CDR2 YFSETQ. V trimming: 1 base; J trimming: 2 bases; junction bases outside the gene matches: 0. This CDR3 contains 15 residues.

This clone counts as medium-sized (0.01 to 0.1%). The chain recombines TRBV2 with TRBJ1-2, with 9 bases that match TRBD1. Germline assignment: CDR1 SNHLY and CDR2 FYNNEI. J gave up 8 bases and V 5 bases, and 27 bases lay outside the gene matches. The CDR3 totals 20 residues. The CDR3 is CASSPKSADLGQGLGRGYTF. The DNA for the CDR3 is TGTGCCAGCAGTCCTAAAAGCGCCGACTTGGGACAGGGATTGGGGAGGGGCTACACCTTC.

For this clone: The same CDR3 is also encoded by other DNA sequences in this sample. The chain joins TRBV7-3 to TRBJ2-7, with D tentatively TRBD1 (6 bases). V lost 5 bases to trimming and J lost 3 bases, with 17 bases between them. The V gene's germline CDR1 is SGHTA and CDR2 FQGTGA. The CDR3 runs 15 residues. CDR3 sequence: CASSPASGVDYEQYF. For the CDR3, the DNA is TGTGCCAGCAGCCCCGCATCAGGGGTTGACTACGAGCAGTACTTC.

The gene calls are TRBV28 and TRBJ1-3, with D possibly matching TRBD1 (5 bases). CDR1 MDHEN and CDR2 SYDVKM come from the germline V gene. The CDR3 loop spans 14 amino acids. V was pared by 2 bases and J by 2 bases, with 7 bases between. Here the CDR3 reads CASSLVGAGNTIYF. In nucleotides, the CDR3 is TGTGCCAGCAGTTTAGTAGGGGCTGGAAACACCATATATTTT.

There are a few counts of this clone. The chain employs TRBV9 and TRBJ2-1; 11 bases map to TRBD2. The CDR3 extends over 16 amino acids. CDR1 and CDR2 from the germline V gene are SGDLS and YYNGEE. V lost 0 bases and J lost 4; bases outside the gene matches: 3. The CDR3 reads CASSVGGTSGYNEQFF. In DNA form, the CDR3 reads TGTGCCAGCAGCGTAGGTGGGACTAGCGGATACAATGAGCAGTTCTTC.

This clone was seen more than once but under ten times. V gene TRBV12-5 combines with J gene TRBJ2-3; 10 positions match TRBD2. The CDR3 spans 16 residues. Germline V gene lookup returns CDR1 LGHNT and CDR2 FRNRAP. The V and J ends lost 6 bases and 6 bases, in that order; junction bases with no gene match: 12. The CDR3 sequence is CASGRSGGAPTDTQYF. For the CDR3, the DNA is TGTGCTAGTGGCCGAAGCGGGGGGGCCCCCACCGATACGCAGTATTTT.

The CDR3 loop reads CASSRTGTTNTGELFF. The CDR3 nucleotides are TGCGCCAGCAGCCGGACAGGGACCACGAACACCGGGGAGCTGTTTTTT. The rearrangement uses TRBV5-1 and TRBJ2-2; 8 bases are shared with TRBD1. The CDR3 runs 16 residues. Losses at the gene ends were 4 bases for V and 0 bases for J; bases not matched to a gene: 5. Germline V gene sequence: CDR1 SGHRS, CDR2 YFSETQ.